The sequence of this T cell receptor (beta chain) was determined in a study of vaccination and CD4 T cells after COVID-19. Remarks on this clonotype: Its antigen is not identified.

Indicated time point: late sampling 161 to 241 days after vaccination in three convalescent patients. Sample treatment: roughly 10-day PBMC culture with coronavirus spike peptide pools or control peptides (ViraFEST assay). The Oncomine TCR Beta short-read assay was what sequenced the DNA obtained from cultured CD4+ T cells. A single record per CDR3 protein comes from TCRdb applying MiXCR to the PCR reads. Among tens of thousands of distinct CDR3 sequences listed, about 43% were seen once. From germline, CDR1 is SNHLY and CDR2 FYNNEI. There are 12 residues in the CDR3. Trimming stripped 2 bases from V and 9 bases from J, with 10 bases between.

The receptor comes from a human donor who had recovered from COVID-19. The sample in question was CD4+ T cells from blood, cultured in vitro, obtained about 7 months after SARS-CoV-2 vaccination. The chain joins TRBV2 to TRBJ1-2, with D unclear. CDR3 sequence reads: CASSETRDRYTF. CDR3 nucleotide sequence: TGTGCCAGCAGTGAAACTCGGGATCGCTACACCTTC.